This TCR beta chain was obtained from a study of T-cell reconstitution after alpha-beta-depleted transplantation in children (dated by TCRdb to the mid-2010s). For the study in its entirety: Using TCR repertoire profiling, the study followed T-cell immune reconstitution in a quantitative way in children after TCRalphabeta/CD19-depleted allogeneic hematopoietic cell transplantation. Here is what the overall study found, with its caveats: In some patients, the high TCRbeta diversity seen at day 60 was put down to recipient T cells and intrathymic progenitors that had survived conditioning. Over subsequent months, a decline in hyperexpanded clone frequencies was noted, and after one year, T-cell counts and TCRbeta diversity were mostly ascribed to newly produced T cells. The apparently early recovery of alphabetaT-cell counts about two months after transplant reportedly depended on only several hundred rapidly expanded clones that came from non-depleted graft cells.

Reading the germline V gene (reference sequence) gives CDR1 DFQATT and CDR2 SNEGSKA. Counted from cysteine to phenylalanine, this CDR3 has 15 amino acids. Of the read, only the CDR3 DNA is kept; its 45 bases are in frame from base 1. V loses 6 bases at its end and J loses 3 bases; junction bases beyond the gene matches: 6. In the paper's terms, the time point label means: day 60 (about 2 months) after transplantation. This specimen's treatment or condition label, interpreted: allogeneic hematopoietic cell transplantation with graft depleted of TCRalphabeta T cells and CD19 B cells. TCRalphabeta/CD19-depleted allogeneic hematopoietic cell grafts were given to the transplant recipients, all of whom were children. At least ten counts were recorded for this clonotype. The antigen it binds to is not known. No per-base quality is available; no much larger clone lies one base away. The method was PCR. Sequencing was performed on an Illumina HiSeq 2500. Molecular barcoding was employed in the preparation of TCR libraries, with unique molecular identifiers being used to normalize TCRbeta repertoire quantification. Through fastp at Q25 and MiXCR, TCRdb rebuilt clones from the public reads, retaining in-frame beta chains. Each CDR3 protein appears once, grouped with its most common genes and DNA. The sample contains over 90,000 distinct CDR3 sequences, approximately 5.4% of them found a single time. The top ten hold more than 5.5% of the sample.

The sequencing here drew on PBMCs, mostly from graft donor cells, taken 60 days after TCRalphabeta/CD19-depleted stem cell transplant. The sequence is built from TRBV20-1 and TRBJ2-3, with 13 central nucleotides matching TRBD2. This clonotype was obtained from a female patient between 2 and 15 years old who had a stem cell transplant for Fanconi anemia, so the T cells may come from the graft donor. The CDR3: CSARRLAGGTDTQYF. The DNA is TGCAGTGCCCGGAGACTAGCGGGAGGAACAGATACGCAGTATTTT.